This T cell receptor (beta chain) comes out of a study of blood T cell repertoires in COVID-19. From germline, CDR1 is SGHNT and CDR2 YYREEE (reference sequence). V lost 4 bases, J lost 5 bases, and 7 bases stayed unmatched. The CDR3 consists of 15 residues. Clones were read by immunoSEQ multiplex PCR, and TCRdb kept only the in-frame ones, dropping some. The table has fewer than 300,000 clones, 86% seen once. The rearrangement joins TRBV5-4 to TRBJ1-4; 8 bases fit TRBD1. The clonotype originates from a woman aged 25 to 45 with COVID-19, enrolled during active disease. The specimen sequenced was peripheral blood. The CDR3 spells CASSEGTGRNEKLFF. CDR3 nucleotides: TGTGCCAGCAGCGAGGGGACAGGCAGGAATGAAAAACTGTTTTTT.